The subject of this entry is one TCR beta chain. What it binds is not known. The sample belongs to a study of blood T cells in healthy people across ages. The study's findings and limits: Per million T cells, TCR beta diversity dropped roughly linearly as age increased. Any changes in expanded clonotypes were possibly confounded, as donor CMV status remained unknown. What prevented conclusive comparison of naive and antigen-experienced cells was that PBMCs were unsorted.

V lost 6 bases and J 5 bases, leaving 14 bases between the germline ends. The CDR3 consists of 14 residues. For the second PCR, which ran for about 7 to 11 cycles, a sample-barcoded 5' primer and a J-beta primer mix were used. Each CDR3 protein gets one entry after TCRdb re-called the 5' RACE reads with MiXCR. The sample consists of 2 million or so distinct CDR3 sequences, roughly 50% of them appearing once. The sequencing input was blood. This chain connects TRBV12-3 or TRBV12-4 to TRBJ1-5; possible D gene TRBD1, 6 bases. This receptor was taken from a middle-aged woman in good health. The CDR3 DNA reads TGTGCCAGCAGCCAATGGGGGGGGCATCAGCCCCAGCATTTT. Translation gives CASSQWGGHQPQHF.